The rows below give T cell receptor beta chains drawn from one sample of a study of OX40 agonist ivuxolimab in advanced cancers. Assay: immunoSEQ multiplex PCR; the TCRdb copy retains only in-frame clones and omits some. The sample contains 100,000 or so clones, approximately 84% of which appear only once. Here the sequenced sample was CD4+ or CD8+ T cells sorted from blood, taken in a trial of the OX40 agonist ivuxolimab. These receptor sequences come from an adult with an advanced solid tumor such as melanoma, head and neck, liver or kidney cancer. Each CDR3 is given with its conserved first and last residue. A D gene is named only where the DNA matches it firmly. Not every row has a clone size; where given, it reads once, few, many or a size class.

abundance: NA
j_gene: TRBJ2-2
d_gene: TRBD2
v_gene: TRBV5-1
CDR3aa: CASSLPLAGDVANTGELFF
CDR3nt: TGCGCCAGCAGCTTGCCCCTAGCGGGAGACGTTGCGAACACCGGGGAGCTGTTTTTT

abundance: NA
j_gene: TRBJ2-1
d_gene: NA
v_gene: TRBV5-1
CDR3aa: CASSLQVNNEQFF
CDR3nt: TGCGCCAGCAGCTTGCAAGTGAACAATGAGCAGTTCTTC

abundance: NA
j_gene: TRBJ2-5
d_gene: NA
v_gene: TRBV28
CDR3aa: CASSSNEETQYF
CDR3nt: TGTGCCAGCAGTTCCAATGAGGAGACCCAGTACTTC

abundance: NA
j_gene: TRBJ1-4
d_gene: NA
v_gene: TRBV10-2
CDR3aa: CASSPPGDDEKLFF
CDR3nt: TGCGCCAGCAGCCCCCCGGGGGATGACGAAAAACTGTTTTTT

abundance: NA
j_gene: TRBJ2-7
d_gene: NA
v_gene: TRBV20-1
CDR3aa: CSAGGLGEQYF
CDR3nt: TGCAGTGCTGGGGGTCTCGGCGAGCAGTACTTC

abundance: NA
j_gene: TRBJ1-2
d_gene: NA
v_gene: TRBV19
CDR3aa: CASSIFSANYGYTF
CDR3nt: TGTGCCAGTAGTATCTTCTCAGCTAACTATGGCTACACCTTC

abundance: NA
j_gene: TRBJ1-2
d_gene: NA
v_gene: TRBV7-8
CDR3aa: CASSSRGYGYTF
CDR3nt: TGTGCCAGCAGCTCCCGGGGCTATGGCTACACCTTC

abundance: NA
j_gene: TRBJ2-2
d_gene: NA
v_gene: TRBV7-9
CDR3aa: CASSVPPGELFF
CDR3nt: TGTGCCAGCAGCGTTCCGCCCGGGGAGCTGTTTTTT

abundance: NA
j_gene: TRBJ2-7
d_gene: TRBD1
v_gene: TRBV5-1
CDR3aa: CASSLDKGAEQYF
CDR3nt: TGCGCCAGCAGCCTGGATAAGGGGGCCGAGCAGTACTTC

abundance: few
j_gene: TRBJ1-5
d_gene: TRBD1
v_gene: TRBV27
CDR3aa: CASSPTSGGGQPQHF
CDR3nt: TGTGCCAGCAGTCCGACGTCAGGGGGTGGTCAGCCCCAGCATTTT

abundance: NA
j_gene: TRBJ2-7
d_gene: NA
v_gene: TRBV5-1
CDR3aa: CASSLDIGRSSYEQYF
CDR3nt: TGCGCCAGCAGCTTGGATATAGGGAGGAGCTCCTACGAGCAGTACTTC

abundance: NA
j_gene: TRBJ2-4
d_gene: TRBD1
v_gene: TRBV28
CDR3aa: CASSSATGGAKNIQYF
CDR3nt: TGTGCCAGCAGTTCCGCTACAGGGGGGGCCAAAAACATTCAGTACTTC

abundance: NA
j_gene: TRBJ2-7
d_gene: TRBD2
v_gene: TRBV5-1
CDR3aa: CASSGAGGASYEQYF
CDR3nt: TGCGCCAGCAGCGGAGCGGGGGGCGCGTCCTACGAGCAGTACTTC

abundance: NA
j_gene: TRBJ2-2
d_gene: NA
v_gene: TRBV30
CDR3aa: CAWGPGTGFSGELFF
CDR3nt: TGTGCCTGGGGCCCTGGGACGGGCTTCTCCGGGGAGCTGTTTTTT

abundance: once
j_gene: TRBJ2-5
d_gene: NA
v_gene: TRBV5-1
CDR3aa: CASSSAPLETQYF
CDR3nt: TGCGCCAGCAGCTCCGCTCCTTTGGAGACCCAGTACTTC

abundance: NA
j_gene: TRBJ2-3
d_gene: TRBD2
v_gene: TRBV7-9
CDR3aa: CASSLALAGGTDTQYF
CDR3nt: TGTGCCAGCAGCTTAGCGCTAGCGGGAGGGACAGATACGCAGTATTTT

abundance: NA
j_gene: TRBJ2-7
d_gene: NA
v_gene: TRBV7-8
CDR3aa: CASSRYREQYF
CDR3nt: TGTGCCAGCAGCCGATATAGGGAGCAGTACTTC

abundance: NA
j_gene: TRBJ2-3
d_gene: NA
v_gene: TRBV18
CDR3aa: CASSPTQPTTTDTQYF
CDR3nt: TGTGCCAGCTCACCGACCCAACCTACGACCACAGATACGCAGTATTTT

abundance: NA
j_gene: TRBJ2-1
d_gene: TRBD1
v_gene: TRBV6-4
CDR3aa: CASSLVDRGHNEQFF
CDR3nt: TGTGCCAGCAGTCTCGTCGACAGGGGGCACAATGAGCAGTTCTTC

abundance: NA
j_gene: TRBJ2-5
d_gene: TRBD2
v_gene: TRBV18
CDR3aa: CASSPGLGETQYF
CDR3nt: TGTGCCAGCTCACCGGGACTAGGGGAGACCCAGTACTTC

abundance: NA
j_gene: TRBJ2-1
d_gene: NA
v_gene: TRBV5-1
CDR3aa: CASSSRETPRGEQFF
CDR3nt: TGCGCCAGCAGCTCCCGGGAAACCCCGAGGGGCGAGCAGTTCTTC

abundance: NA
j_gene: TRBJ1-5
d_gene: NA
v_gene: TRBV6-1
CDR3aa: CASSEEAVSNQPQHF
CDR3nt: TGTGCCAGCAGTGAGGAGGCCGTTAGCAATCAGCCCCAGCATTTT

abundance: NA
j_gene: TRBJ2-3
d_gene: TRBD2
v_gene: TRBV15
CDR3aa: CATSQLAGGGLGTDTQYF
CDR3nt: TGTGCCACCAGCCAACTAGCGGGGGGAGGTCTAGGTACAGATACGCAGTATTTT

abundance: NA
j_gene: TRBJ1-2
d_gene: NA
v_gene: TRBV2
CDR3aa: CASSEKGPLYGYTF
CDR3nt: TGTGCCAGCAGTGAAAAGGGACCTCTATATGGCTACACCTTC

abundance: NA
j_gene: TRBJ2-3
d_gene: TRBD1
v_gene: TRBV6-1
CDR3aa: CASRPGQGYTQYF
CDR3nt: TGTGCCAGCAGGCCGGGACAGGGCTATACGCAGTATTTT

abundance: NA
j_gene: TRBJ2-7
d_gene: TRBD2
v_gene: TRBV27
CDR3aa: CASSASGRNYEQYF
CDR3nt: TGTGCCAGCAGTGCTAGCGGGAGGAACTACGAGCAGTACTTC

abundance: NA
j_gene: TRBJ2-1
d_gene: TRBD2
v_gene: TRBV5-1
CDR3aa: CASSLRTSGTNEQFF
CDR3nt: TGCGCCAGCAGCTTGCGGACTAGTGGGACCAATGAGCAGTTCTTC

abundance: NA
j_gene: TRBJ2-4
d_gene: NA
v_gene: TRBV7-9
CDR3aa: CASSLDLGTHAIQYF
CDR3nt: TGTGCCAGCAGCTTAGACTTAGGGACACATGCCATTCAGTACTTC

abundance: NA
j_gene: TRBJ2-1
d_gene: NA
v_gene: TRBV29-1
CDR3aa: CSVQSWYDEQFF
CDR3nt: TGCAGCGTTCAATCGTGGTATGATGAGCAGTTCTTC

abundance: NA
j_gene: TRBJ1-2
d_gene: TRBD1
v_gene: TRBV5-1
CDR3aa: CASSSTGGVDGYTF
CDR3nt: TGCGCCAGCAGCTCAACAGGGGGCGTTGATGGCTACACCTTC

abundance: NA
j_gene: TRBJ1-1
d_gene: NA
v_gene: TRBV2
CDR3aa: CASSTGPTEAFF
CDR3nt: TGTGCCAGCAGTACTGGGCCCACTGAAGCTTTCTTT

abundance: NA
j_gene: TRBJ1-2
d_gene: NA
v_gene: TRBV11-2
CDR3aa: CASRRFEGSANYGYTF
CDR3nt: TGTGCCAGCAGGCGTTTTGAGGGCTCGGCTAACTATGGCTACACCTTC

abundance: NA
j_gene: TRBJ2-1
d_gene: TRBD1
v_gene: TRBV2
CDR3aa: CASRVTGVGEQFF
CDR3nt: TGTGCCAGCAGGGTAACAGGGGTTGGTGAGCAGTTCTTC

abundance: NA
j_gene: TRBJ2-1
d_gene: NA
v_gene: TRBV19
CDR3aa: CASSTGQLIANEQFF
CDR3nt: TGTGCCAGTAGTACAGGGCAACTAATTGCCAATGAGCAGTTCTTC

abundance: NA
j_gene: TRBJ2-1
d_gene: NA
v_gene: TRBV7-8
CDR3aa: CASSLALEGPEQFF
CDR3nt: TGTGCCAGCAGCTTAGCGCTAGAGGGACCAGAGCAGTTCTTC

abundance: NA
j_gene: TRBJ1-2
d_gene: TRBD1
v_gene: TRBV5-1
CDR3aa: CASSLVGQGSGGYTF
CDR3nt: TGCGCCAGCAGCTTGGTTGGACAGGGTTCAGGTGGCTACACCTTC

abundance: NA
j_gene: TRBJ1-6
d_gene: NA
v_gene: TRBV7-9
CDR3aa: CASSLVQGGNSPLHF
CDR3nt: TGTGCCAGCAGCTTAGTTCAGGGTGGTAATTCACCCCTCCACTTT

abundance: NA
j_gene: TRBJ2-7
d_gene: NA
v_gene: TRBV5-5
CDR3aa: CASSLAVRGARFYEQYF
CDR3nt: TGTGCCAGCAGCTTGGCAGTTCGGGGCGCGAGGTTCTACGAGCAGTACTTC

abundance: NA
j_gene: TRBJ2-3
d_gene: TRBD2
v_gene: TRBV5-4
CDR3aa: CASSFSLAGESDTQYF
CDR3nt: TGTGCCAGCAGCTTCAGTCTAGCGGGAGAATCAGATACGCAGTATTTT

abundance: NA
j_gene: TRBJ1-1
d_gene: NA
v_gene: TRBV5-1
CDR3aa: CASSLSRGAGTEAFF
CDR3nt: TGCGCCAGCAGCTTGTCTCGGGGGGCGGGCACTGAAGCTTTCTTT

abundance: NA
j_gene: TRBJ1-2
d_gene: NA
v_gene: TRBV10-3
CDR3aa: CATVDSNYGYTF
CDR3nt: TGTGCCACCGTGGACAGTAACTATGGCTACACCTTC

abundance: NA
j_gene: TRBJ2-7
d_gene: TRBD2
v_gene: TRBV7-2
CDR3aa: CASSLAVLAGEQYF
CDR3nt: TGTGCCAGCAGCTTAGCGGTACTAGCGGGCGAGCAGTACTTC

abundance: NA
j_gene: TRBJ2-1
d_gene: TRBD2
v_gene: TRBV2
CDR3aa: CASERDSFNEQFF
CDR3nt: TGTGCCAGCGAGCGGGACTCTTTCAATGAGCAGTTCTTC

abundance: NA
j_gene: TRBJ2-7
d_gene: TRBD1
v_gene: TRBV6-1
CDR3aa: CASSEAGRGPREQYF
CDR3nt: TGTGCCAGCAGTGAAGCAGGCAGGGGGCCTAGAGAGCAGTACTTC

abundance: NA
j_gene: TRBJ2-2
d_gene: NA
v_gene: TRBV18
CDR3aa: CASSPTYGETGELFF
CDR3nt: TGTGCCAGCTCACCAACCTATGGGGAGACCGGGGAGCTGTTTTTT

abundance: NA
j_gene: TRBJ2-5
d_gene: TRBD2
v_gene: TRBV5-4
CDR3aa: CASSLVGGNQETQYF
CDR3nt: TGTGCCAGCAGCTTGGTGGGAGGGAACCAAGAGACCCAGTACTTC

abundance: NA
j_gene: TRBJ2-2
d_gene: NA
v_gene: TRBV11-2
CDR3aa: CASSLDRAGELFF
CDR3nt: TGTGCCAGCAGCCTGGATCGGGCCGGGGAGCTGTTTTTT

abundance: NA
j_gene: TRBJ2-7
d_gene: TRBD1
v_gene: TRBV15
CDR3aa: CATSRDRDRGREQYF
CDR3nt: TGTGCCACCAGCAGAGATCGGGACAGGGGGCGCGAGCAGTACTTC

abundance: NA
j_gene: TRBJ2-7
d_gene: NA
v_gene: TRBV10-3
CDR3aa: CAISDGVDYEQYF
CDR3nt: TGTGCCATCAGTGATGGGGTGGACTACGAGCAGTACTTC

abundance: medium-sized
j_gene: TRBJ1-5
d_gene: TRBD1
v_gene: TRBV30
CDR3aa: CAYPPRTGWVNQPQHF
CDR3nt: TGTGCCTACCCGCCGCGGACAGGGTGGGTCAATCAGCCCCAGCATTTT